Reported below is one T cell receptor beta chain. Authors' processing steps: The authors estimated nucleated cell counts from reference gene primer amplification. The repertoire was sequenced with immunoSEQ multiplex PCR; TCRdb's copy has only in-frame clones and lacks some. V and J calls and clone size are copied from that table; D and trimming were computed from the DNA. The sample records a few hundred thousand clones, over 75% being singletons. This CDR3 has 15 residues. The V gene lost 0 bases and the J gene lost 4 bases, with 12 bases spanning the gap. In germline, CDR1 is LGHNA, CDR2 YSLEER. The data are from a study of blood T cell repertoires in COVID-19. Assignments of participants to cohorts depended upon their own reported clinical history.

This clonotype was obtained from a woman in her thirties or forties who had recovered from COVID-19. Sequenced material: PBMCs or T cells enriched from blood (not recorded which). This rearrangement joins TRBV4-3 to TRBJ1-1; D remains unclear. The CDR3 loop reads CASSQDRGTGTEAFF. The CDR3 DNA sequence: TGCGCCAGCAGCCAAGATCGGGGAACGGGCACTGAAGCTTTCTTT.